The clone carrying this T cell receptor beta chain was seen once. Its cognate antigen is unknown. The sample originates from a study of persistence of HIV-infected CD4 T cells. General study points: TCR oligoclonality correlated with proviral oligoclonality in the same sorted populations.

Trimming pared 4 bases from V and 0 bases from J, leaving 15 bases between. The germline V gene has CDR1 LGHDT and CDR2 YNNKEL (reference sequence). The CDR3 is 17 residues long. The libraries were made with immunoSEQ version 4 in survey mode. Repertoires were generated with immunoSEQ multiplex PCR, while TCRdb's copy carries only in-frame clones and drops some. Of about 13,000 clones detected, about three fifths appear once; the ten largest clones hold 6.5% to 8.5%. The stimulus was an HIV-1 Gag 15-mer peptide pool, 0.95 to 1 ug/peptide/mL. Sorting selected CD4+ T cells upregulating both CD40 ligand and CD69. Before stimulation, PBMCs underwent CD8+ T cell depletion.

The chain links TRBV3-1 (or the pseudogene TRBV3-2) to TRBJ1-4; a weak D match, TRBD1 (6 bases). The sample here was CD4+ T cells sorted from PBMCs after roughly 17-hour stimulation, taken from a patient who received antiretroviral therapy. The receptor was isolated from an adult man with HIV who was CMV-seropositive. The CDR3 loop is CASSLWSGAATNEKLFF. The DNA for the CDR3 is TGTGCCAGCAGCCTTTGGTCAGGGGCTGCAACTAATGAAAAACTGTTTTTT.